This TCR beta chain was sequenced during a study of cytomegalovirus exposure and HLA in healthy donors. After removal of 10 bases from V and 2 bases from J, the junction contained 10 bases not matched to a gene. CDR3 length: 14 amino acids. Germline V gene data show CDR1 as MDHEN and CDR2 as SYDVKM. In the case of this clone: The antigen is undetermined.

PCR amplification relied on 60 Vbeta primers (plus 13 Jbeta primers). Generated by immunoSEQ multiplex PCR, the TCRdb table keeps only in-frame clones and is missing some. This table has over 90,000 clones, around 60% appearing once. Study conclusions and caveats: Previous analysis showed most TCR beta V segments were productive about 90% or about 30% of the time. Donors were assumed by presence/absence analyses to have roughly uniform sequencing depth.

The clonotype was recovered from a woman aged 45-60 years in good health and CMV-seronegative. This chain connects TRBV28 to TRBJ2-7, with 8 bases identical to TRBD2. The sample taken for sequencing was PBMCs. As DNA, the CDR3 is TGTGCCACAATGAAAACTAGCGGAACCTACGAGCAGTACTTC. It is translated as CATMKTSGTYEQYF.